The rows below give T cell receptor beta chains drawn from one sample of a study of shared clonotypes between healthy human individuals. TCRdb keeps only in-frame clones here, not all; method: immunoSEQ multiplex PCR. Of about 1.1 million clones in the sample, about 80% were seen once. The specimen sequenced was memory CD4+ T cells from PBMCs. Receptors were obtained from a man aged 18 to 35 in good health. Some clones in this sample may be carry-over from other donors' samples. Each CDR3 is given with its conserved first and last residue. The D gene is left open where the match is weak. Clone size is shown for a subset of rows, as once, few, many or a class of expanded clone.

j_call: TRBJ2-5; v_call: TRBV5-1; d_call: .; clone_size: .; cdr3_length: 14; cdr3_aa: CASSDEGPRGTQYF; cdr3_nt: TGCGCCAGCAGCGACGAAGGGCCCAGGGGGACCCAGTACTTC
j_call: TRBJ2-5; v_call: TRBV10-3; d_call: TRBD1; clone_size: .; cdr3_length: 17; cdr3_aa: CAISEPWTGSKEETQYF; cdr3_nt: TGTGCCATCAGTGAGCCTTGGACAGGTTCGAAGGAAGAGACCCAGTACTTC
j_call: TRBJ2-1; v_call: TRBV27; d_call: .; clone_size: .; cdr3_length: 15; cdr3_aa: CASSRNNDLYNEQFF; cdr3_nt: TGTGCCAGCAGCCGAAACAACGACCTGTACAATGAGCAGTTCTTC
j_call: TRBJ1-1; v_call: TRBV18; d_call: .; clone_size: .; cdr3_length: 13; cdr3_aa: CASSPDQNTEAFF; cdr3_nt: TGTGCCAGCTCGCCAGACCAGAACACTGAAGCTTTCTTT
j_call: TRBJ1-1; v_call: TRBV30; d_call: .; clone_size: .; cdr3_length: 17; cdr3_aa: CAWSVKPAFFLGTEAFF; cdr3_nt: TGTGCCTGGAGTGTTAAACCGGCCTTTTTCCTAGGCACTGAAGCTTTCTTT
j_call: TRBJ1-6; v_call: TRBV11-2; d_call: .; clone_size: .; cdr3_length: 13; cdr3_aa: CASSLWGKSPLHF; cdr3_nt: TGTGCCAGCAGCTTGTGGGGTAAATCACCCCTCCACTTT
j_call: TRBJ2-2; v_call: TRBV23-1; d_call: .; clone_size: .; cdr3_length: 18; cdr3_aa: CASSQSKSLGTNTGELFF; cdr3_nt: TGCGCCAGCAGTCAATCTAAGTCGTTAGGAACTAACACCGGGGAGCTGTTTTTT
j_call: TRBJ1-4; v_call: TRBV7-2; d_call: .; clone_size: once; cdr3_length: 14; cdr3_aa: CASSLVGYGEKLFF; cdr3_nt: TGTGCCAGCAGCTTAGTAGGGTATGGTGAAAAACTGTTTTTT
j_call: TRBJ2-7; v_call: TRBV11-2; d_call: .; clone_size: .; cdr3_length: 14; cdr3_aa: CASSFPFRRAEQYF; cdr3_nt: TGTGCCAGCAGCTTCCCCTTCCGGAGGGCCGAGCAGTACTTC
j_call: TRBJ2-3; v_call: TRBV11-3; d_call: .; clone_size: .; cdr3_length: 15; cdr3_aa: CASSLGQGHTDTQYF; cdr3_nt: TGTGCCAGCAGCTTGGGGCAGGGGCACACAGATACGCAGTATTTT
j_call: TRBJ1-2; v_call: TRBV10-1; d_call: .; clone_size: .; cdr3_length: 13; cdr3_aa: CASSAAPNYGYTF; cdr3_nt: TGCGCCAGCAGTGCGGCTCCAAACTATGGCTACACCTTC
j_call: TRBJ2-7; v_call: TRBV5-4; d_call: .; clone_size: .; cdr3_length: 14; cdr3_aa: CASSLAGTDHEQYF; cdr3_nt: TGTGCCAGCAGCTTGGCCGGGACTGACCACGAGCAGTACTTC
j_call: TRBJ1-1; v_call: TRBV10-3; d_call: .; clone_size: .; cdr3_length: 13; cdr3_aa: CAIMVTANTEAFF; cdr3_nt: TGTGCCATCATGGTGACAGCGAACACTGAAGCTTTCTTT
j_call: TRBJ2-5; v_call: TRBV29-1; d_call: .; clone_size: .; cdr3_length: 13; cdr3_aa: CSVVRGPQETQYF; cdr3_nt: TGCAGCGTTGTCCGGGGACCGCAAGAGACCCAGTACTTC
j_call: TRBJ2-4; v_call: TRBV11-2; d_call: .; clone_size: .; cdr3_length: 14; cdr3_aa: CASSPKDRGTIQYF; cdr3_nt: TGTGCCAGCAGCCCGAAGGATAGAGGAACCATTCAGTACTTC
j_call: TRBJ2-7; v_call: TRBV7-9; d_call: TRBD1; clone_size: .; cdr3_length: 13; cdr3_aa: CASSWGTATEQYF; cdr3_nt: TGTGCCAGCAGCTGGGGGACAGCTACCGAGCAGTACTTC
j_call: TRBJ1-2; v_call: TRBV6-5; d_call: TRBD1; clone_size: .; cdr3_length: 14; cdr3_aa: CASSPDRMSYGYTF; cdr3_nt: TGTGCCAGCAGTCCGGACAGGATGAGCTATGGCTACACCTTC
j_call: TRBJ2-7; v_call: TRBV27; d_call: .; clone_size: .; cdr3_length: 15; cdr3_aa: CASVHPRPKPYEQYF; cdr3_nt: TGTGCCAGCGTTCATCCGAGGCCAAAACCTTACGAGCAGTACTTC
j_call: TRBJ2-1; v_call: TRBV7-8; d_call: .; clone_size: once; cdr3_length: 15; cdr3_aa: CASSLGDWAYNEQFF; cdr3_nt: TGTGCCAGCAGCTTAGGGGACTGGGCCTACAATGAGCAGTTCTTC
j_call: TRBJ2-7; v_call: TRBV5-1; d_call: .; clone_size: few; cdr3_length: 14; cdr3_aa: CASSFGGSSYEQYF; cdr3_nt: TGCGCCAGCAGCTTTGGTGGGAGCTCCTACGAGCAGTACTTC
j_call: TRBJ2-7; v_call: TRBV28; d_call: TRBD2; clone_size: .; cdr3_length: 15; cdr3_aa: CASSFAGDHRYEQYF; cdr3_nt: TGTGCCAGCAGTTTTGCGGGGGATCACCGCTACGAGCAGTACTTC
j_call: TRBJ1-1; v_call: TRBV6-6; d_call: .; clone_size: .; cdr3_length: 13; cdr3_aa: CASRGRRNTEAFF; cdr3_nt: TGTGCCAGCAGGGGACGAAGGAACACTGAAGCTTTCTTT
j_call: TRBJ2-1; v_call: TRBV14; d_call: TRBD1; clone_size: .; cdr3_length: 14; cdr3_aa: CASSLQRQGISKFF; cdr3_nt: TGTGCCAGCAGCCTCCAACGACAGGGGATATCTAAGTTCTTC
j_call: TRBJ2-3; v_call: TRBV7-2; d_call: .; clone_size: .; cdr3_length: 12; cdr3_aa: CASSTRGDTQYF; cdr3_nt: TGTGCCAGCAGCACTAGGGGGGATACGCAGTATTTT
j_call: TRBJ2-1; v_call: TRBV10-3; d_call: .; clone_size: once; cdr3_length: 16; cdr3_aa: CAISGVWGNAYNEQFF; cdr3_nt: TGTGCCATCAGTGGGGTATGGGGGAACGCCTACAATGAGCAGTTCTTC
j_call: TRBJ2-5; v_call: TRBV2; d_call: .; clone_size: .; cdr3_length: 17; cdr3_aa: CASSEGRGGVSWETQYF; cdr3_nt: TGTGCCAGCAGTGAGGGACGAGGGGGGGTTTCCTGGGAGACCCAGTACTTC
j_call: TRBJ2-7; v_call: TRBV18; d_call: .; clone_size: .; cdr3_length: 16; cdr3_aa: CASSPLAPQSPYEQYF; cdr3_nt: TGTGCCAGCTCACCACTTGCCCCTCAATCTCCCTACGAGCAGTACTTC
j_call: TRBJ1-4; v_call: TRBV4-3; d_call: .; clone_size: .; cdr3_length: 15; cdr3_aa: CASSQAPHSNEKLFF; cdr3_nt: TGCGCCAGCAGCCAAGCTCCACATAGTAATGAAAAACTGTTTTTT
j_call: TRBJ2-5; v_call: TRBV18; d_call: .; clone_size: .; cdr3_length: 13; cdr3_aa: CASSPRLQETQYF; cdr3_nt: TGTGCCAGCTCACCTCGACTCCAAGAGACCCAGTACTTC
j_call: TRBJ2-7; v_call: TRBV7-2; d_call: TRBD2; clone_size: .; cdr3_length: 14; cdr3_aa: CASSISGPPYEQYF; cdr3_nt: TGTGCCAGCAGTATTAGCGGGCCACCCTACGAGCAGTACTTC
j_call: TRBJ1-5; v_call: TRBV15; d_call: .; clone_size: .; cdr3_length: 15; cdr3_aa: CATSRDGGARQPQHF; cdr3_nt: TGTGCCACCAGCAGAGATGGGGGGGCCCGTCAGCCCCAGCATTTT
j_call: TRBJ2-3; v_call: TRBV11-2; d_call: .; clone_size: .; cdr3_length: 14; cdr3_aa: CASSSSGVTDTQYF; cdr3_nt: TGTGCCAGCAGCTCGAGTGGTGTTACAGATACGCAGTATTTT
j_call: TRBJ2-5; v_call: TRBV9; d_call: TRBD2; clone_size: .; cdr3_length: 15; cdr3_aa: CASSALFSGQETQYF; cdr3_nt: TGTGCCAGCAGCGCACTATTTAGCGGGCAAGAGACCCAGTACTTC
j_call: TRBJ2-3; v_call: TRBV23-1; d_call: .; clone_size: once; cdr3_length: 15; cdr3_aa: CASSQSQGNTDTQYF; cdr3_nt: TGCGCCAGCAGTCAATCGCAGGGGAATACAGATACGCAGTATTTT
j_call: TRBJ1-2; v_call: TRBV27; d_call: .; clone_size: .; cdr3_length: 14; cdr3_aa: CASSLTGAGYGYTF; cdr3_nt: TGTGCCAGCAGCTTGACGGGGGCCGGCTATGGCTACACCTTC
j_call: TRBJ2-3; v_call: TRBV10-3; d_call: .; clone_size: .; cdr3_length: 17; cdr3_aa: CAISGGETGSDSDTQYF; cdr3_nt: TGTGCCATCAGTGGGGGGGAGACAGGGTCGGATAGCGATACGCAGTATTTT
j_call: TRBJ2-5; v_call: TRBV7-9; d_call: TRBD1; clone_size: .; cdr3_length: 15; cdr3_aa: CASSLATGGRQTQYF; cdr3_nt: TGTGCCAGCAGCTTAGCAACAGGGGGCAGACAGACCCAGTACTTC
j_call: TRBJ1-6; v_call: TRBV5-1; d_call: .; clone_size: few; cdr3_length: 14; cdr3_aa: CASSWAVDNSPLHF; cdr3_nt: TGCGCCAGCAGCTGGGCGGTCGATAATTCACCCCTCCACTTT
j_call: TRBJ2-5; v_call: TRBV15; d_call: TRBD2; clone_size: many; cdr3_length: 16; cdr3_aa: CATSRGGGGYKETQYF; cdr3_nt: TGTGCCACCAGCAGAGGGGGCGGGGGGTATAAGGAGACCCAGTACTTC
j_call: TRBJ1-4; v_call: TRBV18; d_call: TRBD1; clone_size: .; cdr3_length: 16; cdr3_aa: CASSPGMDRGREKLFF; cdr3_nt: TGTGCCAGCTCACCGGGAATGGACAGGGGACGGGAAAAACTGTTTTTT
j_call: TRBJ1-2; v_call: TRBV28; d_call: .; clone_size: few; cdr3_length: 12; cdr3_aa: CASSLGGYGYTF; cdr3_nt: TGTGCCAGCAGTTTAGGCGGCTATGGCTACACCTTC
j_call: TRBJ1-5; v_call: TRBV10-3; d_call: .; clone_size: .; cdr3_length: 13; cdr3_aa: CATRTTPDQPQHF; cdr3_nt: TGTGCCACCAGGACAACGCCCGATCAGCCCCAGCATTTT
j_call: TRBJ2-3; v_call: TRBV28; d_call: TRBD2; clone_size: .; cdr3_length: 15; cdr3_aa: CASSPSGRTTDTQYF; cdr3_nt: TGTGCCAGCAGTCCTAGCGGGAGGACCACAGATACGCAGTATTTT
j_call: TRBJ1-1; v_call: TRBV5-4; d_call: .; clone_size: .; cdr3_length: 14; cdr3_aa: CASSPLGVYTEAFF; cdr3_nt: TGTGCCAGCAGCCCCCTTGGGGTTTACACTGAAGCTTTCTTT
j_call: TRBJ1-4; v_call: TRBV9; d_call: TRBD1; clone_size: .; cdr3_length: 13; cdr3_aa: CASSTHRGEKLFF; cdr3_nt: TGTGCCAGCAGCACCCACAGGGGTGAAAAACTGTTTTTT
j_call: TRBJ2-3; v_call: TRBV7-2; d_call: TRBD2; clone_size: .; cdr3_length: 13; cdr3_aa: CASSLAGADTQYF; cdr3_nt: TGTGCCAGCAGCTTGGCGGGGGCAGATACGCAGTATTTT
j_call: TRBJ2-7; v_call: TRBV5-1; d_call: TRBD1; clone_size: .; cdr3_length: 16; cdr3_aa: CASSGSQGTGALEQYF; cdr3_nt: TGCGCCAGCAGCGGCTCCCAGGGGACAGGGGCCCTCGAGCAGTACTTC
j_call: TRBJ2-4; v_call: TRBV5-1; d_call: TRBD2; clone_size: .; cdr3_length: 15; cdr3_aa: CASSSGGLAKNIQYF; cdr3_nt: TGCGCCAGCAGCTCGGGGGGATTAGCCAAAAACATTCAGTACTTC
j_call: TRBJ1-2; v_call: TRBV5-6; d_call: .; clone_size: .; cdr3_length: 14; cdr3_aa: CASSLDPGIGGYTF; cdr3_nt: TGTGCCAGCAGCTTGGACCCCGGGATCGGGGGCTACACCTTC
j_call: TRBJ2-7; v_call: TRBV28; d_call: .; clone_size: .; cdr3_length: 16; cdr3_aa: CASSPVPQGAGDEQYF; cdr3_nt: TGTGCCAGCAGTCCCGTGCCCCAGGGGGCGGGGGACGAGCAGTACTTC
j_call: TRBJ2-1; v_call: TRBV11-2; d_call: .; clone_size: .; cdr3_length: 13; cdr3_aa: CASSPALYNEQFF; cdr3_nt: TGTGCCAGCAGCCCCGCCCTCTACAATGAGCAGTTCTTC
j_call: TRBJ2-1; v_call: TRBV11-3; d_call: .; clone_size: .; cdr3_length: 12; cdr3_aa: CASSFGGNEQFF; cdr3_nt: TGTGCCAGCAGCTTCGGGGGCAATGAGCAGTTCTTC
j_call: TRBJ2-3; v_call: TRBV28; d_call: .; clone_size: .; cdr3_length: 12; cdr3_aa: CASSRPLDTQYF; cdr3_nt: TGTGCCAGCAGTCGACCTTTGGATACGCAGTATTTT
j_call: TRBJ2-2; v_call: TRBV7-9; d_call: .; clone_size: .; cdr3_length: 15; cdr3_aa: CATLVAQGNTGELFF; cdr3_nt: TGTGCCACGCTCGTGGCACAGGGGAACACCGGGGAGCTGTTTTTT
j_call: TRBJ2-7; v_call: TRBV27; d_call: .; clone_size: .; cdr3_length: 15; cdr3_aa: CASSLRRSLSYEQYF; cdr3_nt: TGTGCCAGCAGTTTGAGAAGGAGCTTGTCCTACGAGCAGTACTTC
j_call: TRBJ2-7; v_call: TRBV2; d_call: .; clone_size: .; cdr3_length: 11; cdr3_aa: CASTMDYEQYF; cdr3_nt: TGTGCCAGCACCATGGACTACGAGCAGTACTTC
j_call: TRBJ1-1; v_call: TRBV6-5; d_call: .; clone_size: .; cdr3_length: 14; cdr3_aa: CASSPRNQGLRAFF; cdr3_nt: TGTGCCAGCAGCCCAAGGAATCAGGGGTTGAGAGCTTTCTTT